This paragraph reports one T cell receptor (beta chain). Using immunoSEQ multiplex PCR, the repertoire was profiled, and TCRdb retains in-frame clones only, with some absent. The profile covers tens of thousands of clones, with more than 75% appearing a single time and nearly 0.75% taken by the ten largest. The entry originates in a study of T cell changes during pregnancy in multiple sclerosis. The germline gives CDR1 MGHRA, CDR2 YSYEKL. Trimming left V 5 bases short and J 2 bases short, with 19 bases between. This CDR3 is 17 amino acids long. This clonotype was sampled from a female donor in good health, enrolled as a control in a pregnancy study. The chain combines TRBV4-1 with TRBJ1-3; D is perhaps TRBD1 (5 bases). The source material was CD4+ T cells from peripheral blood mononuclear cells, sampled in the first trimester of pregnancy. Written as DNA, the CDR3 is TGCGCCAGCAGCTACGTCCAGGGTCCTGGCACTGGAAACACCATATATTTT. The encoded protein is CASSYVQGPGTGNTIYF.